The 6 T cell receptor beta chains below all came from one sample that was sequenced in a study of T cells in Graves' hyperthyroidism and ophthalmopathy. Authors of the study amplified TCR beta CDR3 regions from RNA transcripts. When the TCR CDR3 underwent first-round RT-PCR, the HTBI primer set was used. Using its own MiXCR run on the multiplex PCR reads, TCRdb lists one record per CDR3 protein. The sample includes around 300,000 distinct CDR3 sequences, 22% of them seen just once. The sequencing input was blood. These receptors came from a man younger than 45 with Graves' ophthalmopathy.

V usage is TRBV7-9 and J usage is TRBJ2-7, with TRBD1 matching over 8 bases. This CDR3 is 14 amino acids long. The ends lost 4 bases at V and 3 bases at J; junction bases unmatched: 5. Germline values: CDR1 SEHNR, CDR2 FQNEAQ (reference sequence). CDR3 loop: CASSSIDRGYEQYF. The CDR3 DNA reads TGTGCCAGCAGCTCCATTGACAGGGGCTACGAGCAGTACTTC.

This clonotype occurred a few times. This chain links TRBV7-2 with TRBJ2-1, with no clear D. The length of the CDR3 is 14 residues. Trimming took 1 base from V and 9 from J, leaving 13 bases between them. Germline loops: CDR1 SGHTA, CDR2 FQGNSA. DNA of the CDR3: TGTGCCAGCAGCTTAGTGGGTAGCCCTTTTGAGCAGTTCTTC. Protein: CASSLVGSPFEQFF.

The J gene is TRBJ1-2, the V gene TRBV3-1; TRBD1 agrees at 10 bases. J gave up 4 bases and V 5 bases, and 4 bases lay outside the gene matches. Germline V gene sequence: CDR1 LGHDT, CDR2 YNNKEL (reference sequence). The CDR3 runs 14 residues. Here the CDR3 reads CASSNRQGAYGYTF. As DNA, the CDR3 is TGTGCCAGCAGCAACCGACAGGGGGCCTATGGCTACACCTTC.

V is TRBV5-1 and J is TRBJ1-5; D perhaps matches TRBD1 (5 bases). Trimming took off 0 bases at V and 2 bases at J, with 6 bases between the two ends. Germline CDR1 SGHRS, CDR2 YFSETQ. This CDR3 has 14 residues. The CDR3 region is CASSLETGNQPQHF. The CDR3 DNA reads as TGCGCCAGCAGCTTGGAGACAGGCAATCAGCCCCAGCATTTT.

This clonotype was observed a few times. The chain is built from TRBV7-8 and TRBJ1-2, with a possible D match to TRBD1 (5 bases). Germline V gives CDR1 SGHVS, CDR2 FQNEAQ. V was trimmed by 1 base and J by 1 base, leaving 10 bases between them. The CDR3 is 15 amino acids. CDR3 protein: CASSLETGSNYGYTF. Written as DNA, the CDR3 is TGTGCCAGCAGCTTAGAAACAGGCAGTAACTATGGCTACACCTTC. The variable domain in full, with the rest retrieved from reference TRBV7-8 and TRBJ1-2, is GAGVSQSPRYKVAKRGQDVALRCDPISGHVSLFWYQQALGQGPEFLTYFQNEAQLDKSGLPSDRFFAERPEGSVSTLKIQRTQQEDSAVYLCASSLETGSNYGYTFGSGTRLTVV.

This clonotype was counted a few times. CDR3 region: CASSSRDYTDTQYF. In DNA, the CDR3 is TGCGCCAGCAGCTCGCGGGACTACACAGATACGCAGTATTTT. The V and J genes are TRBV5-1 and TRBJ2-3; 7 nucleotides align to TRBD2. Germline V gene lookup returns CDR1 SGHRS and CDR2 YFSETQ. Trimming at V came to 3 bases and at J to 2 bases, leaving 3 bases not matched to a gene. The CDR3 covers 14 residues.